Listed here are 29 T cell receptor beta chains from one sample, sequenced in a study of T cells in Graves' hyperthyroidism and ophthalmopathy. TCR beta CDR3 regions were amplified from RNA transcripts. The study used the HTBI primer set for a first-round RT-PCR of the TCR CDR3. MiXCR was run by TCRdb on the multiplex PCR reads, yielding one entry per CDR3 protein. The sample has about 130,000 distinct CDR3 sequences, roughly a fifth seen once; the top ten hold 60% to 80%. Sequencing was carried out using blood. These receptor sequences come from a woman between 45 and 65 years old with Graves' hyperthyroidism that later progressed to Graves' ophthalmopathy.

J is TRBJ2-3 and V is TRBV6-1; perhaps TRBD2 as D (6 bases). The CDR3 extends over 12 amino acids. The V and J ends lost 6 bases and 6 bases respectively, with 10 bases between them. The germline V gene encodes CDR1 MNHNS and CDR2 SASEGT. CDR3 residues: CASRRGTDTQYF. The CDR3 region has the DNA TGTGCCAGCAGACGCGGGACGGATACGCAGTATTTT.

This clonotype was seen repeatedly, ten times or more. The chain recombines TRBV20-1 with TRBJ2-7; D is perhaps TRBD1 (6 bases). This CDR3 contains 14 residues. Germline V CDR1 and CDR2: DFQATT, SNEGSKA (reference sequence). The V gene lost 6 bases and the J gene lost 3 bases, with 18 bases spanning the gap. Here the CDR3 reads CSANSEGGDYEQYF. The CDR3 DNA follows: TGCAGTGCAAACTCTGAAGGGGGAGACTACGAGCAGTACTTC.

In its sample, this clonotype was seen many times. CDR3 region: CSARDRGPYSNQPQHF. The CDR3 DNA reads as TGCAGTGCTAGAGATCGAGGACCTTATAGCAATCAGCCCCAGCATTTT. The V call is TRBV20-1, the J call TRBJ1-5; the D is unclear. V was shortened by 0 bases and J by 0 bases, with 12 bases between the two germline ends. The germline gives CDR1 DFQATT, CDR2 SNEGSKA (reference sequence). This CDR3 has 16 amino acids.

At least ten counts were recorded for this clonotype. V gene TRBV7-3 combines with J gene TRBJ2-3; tentatively, D is TRBD1 or TRBD2 (6 bases each). This CDR3 spans 14 amino acids. Germline V gives CDR1 SGHTA, CDR2 FQGTGA. V lost 6 bases and J 5 bases, leaving 15 bases between the germline ends. The CDR3 nucleotides are TGTGCCAGCAGGTTACAGGGAGGTCGAGATACGCAGTATTTT. It codes for CASRLQGGRDTQYF.

Comments on this clonotype: A much larger clonotype is one base distant, so this may be a read error. The rearrangement links TRBV28 to TRBJ2-5; D gene unclear. Germline V gene data show CDR1 as MDHEN and CDR2 as SYDVKM. With 11 bases removed from V and 5 bases from J, the gap between germline ends came to 12 bases. This CDR3 spans 11 amino acids. CDR3 sequence (DNA): TGTGCCTCGGCGGTGAGGGAGACCCAGTACTTC. Translation gives CASAVRETQYF. The variable domain in full, completed from reference TRBV28 and TRBJ2-5, reads DVKVTQSSRYLVKRTGEKVFLECVQDMDHENMFWYRQDPGLGLRLIYFSYDVKMKEKGDIPEGYSVSREKKERFSLILESASTNQTSMYLCASAVRETQYFGPGTRLLVL.

This clonotype came up many times. The J gene is TRBJ2-7, the V gene TRBV12-3 or TRBV12-4; 9 nucleotides match TRBD2. The CDR3 length is 16 residues. V was pared by 6 bases and J by 1 base, with 10 bases of the junction left unmatched. The CDR3 sequence: CASRSSLAGLSYEQYF. CDR3 coding DNA: TGTGCCAGCAGGTCGTCCCTAGCGGGACTTTCCTACGAGCAGTACTTC.

This clonotype was counted at least ten times. V usage is TRBV7-8 and J usage is TRBJ1-6, with D possibly TRBD1 on 5 matching bases. This CDR3 is 15 amino acids long. With 0 bases removed from V and 7 bases from J, the gap between germline ends came to 10 bases. Germline CDR1 and CDR2: SGHVS and FQNEAQ. The CDR3 spells CASSLADSSNSPLHF. The CDR3 bases are TGTGCCAGCAGCTTAGCAGACAGTTCGAATTCACCCCTCCACTTT. Full variable domain (remainder filled in from reference TRBV7-8 and TRBJ1-6): GAGVSQSPRYKVAKRGQDVALRCDPISGHVSLFWYQQALGQGPEFLTYFQNEAQLDKSGLPSDRFFAERPEGSVSTLKIQRTQQEDSAVYLCASSLADSSNSPLHFGNGTRLTVT.

This clonotype was recorded at least ten times. The V gene is TRBV11-2, the J gene TRBJ2-5; D is unresolved. CDR1 SGHAT and CDR2 FQNNGV come from the germline V gene. The CDR3 has 13 amino acids. Trimming cost V 3 bases and J 5 bases, with 10 bases left between them. The CDR3: CASSFYSWETQYF. The CDR3 DNA reads TGTGCCAGCAGCTTTTATAGCTGGGAGACCCAGTACTTC. The whole variable domain, remainder taken from reference TRBV11-2 and TRBJ2-5, is EAGVAQSPRYKIIEKRQSVAFWCNPISGHATLYWYQQILGQGPKLLIQFQNNGVVDDSQLPKDRFSAERLKGVDSTLKIQPAKLEDSAVYLCASSFYSWETQYFGPGTRLLVL.

On this clonotype itself: With a much larger clone just one base away, this may be a read error. V and J are TRBV6-9 and TRBJ2-2; 8 bases are a match to TRBD2. J gave up 3 bases and V 4 bases, and 10 bases lay outside the gene matches. Germline V lookup: CDR1 MNHGY, CDR2 SVAAGI. The CDR3 covers 17 residues. CDR3 sequence (DNA): TGTGCCAGCAGTTCTCTAGCGGGTGGCGGGTACACCGGGGAGCTGTTTTTT. It encodes CASSSLAGGGYTGELFF.

This clonotype has only a few counts. The chain recombines TRBV7-9 with TRBJ1-5; 8 nucleotides agree with TRBD1. This CDR3 contains 17 residues. V lost 7 bases, J lost 2 bases, and 13 bases stayed unmatched. Germline CDR1 and CDR2: SEHNR and FQNEAQ (reference sequence). The CDR3 nucleotides are TGTGCCAGCAACAAAACACCGCAGGGACAGGGCAATCAGCCCCAGCATTTT. Translated, it gives CASNKTPQGQGNQPQHF.

This clonotype appeared many times. The chain uses TRBV13 and TRBJ2-2, with TRBD2 matching over 8 bases. V lost 5 bases, J lost 5 bases, and 10 bases stayed unmatched. This CDR3 is 16 amino acids long. Germline lookup yields CDR1 PRHDT and CDR2 FYEKMQ (reference sequence). The CDR3 bases are TGTGCCAGCAGCCTCCTAGGAGCGGGAGAGACCGGGGAGCTGTTTTTT. Its protein product is CASSLLGAGETGELFF.

In its sample, this clonotype was seen a few times. The V gene is TRBV27, the J gene TRBJ2-1; TRBD2 matches at 13 bases. The CDR3 extends over 15 amino acids. V was pared by 5 bases and J by 6 bases, with 4 bases of the junction left unmatched. Germline CDR1 is MNHEY and CDR2 is SMNVEV (reference sequence). CDR3 in DNA: TGTGCCAGCAGTCCCCGGACTAGCGGGAGCAATGAGCAGTTCTTC. Its protein product is CASSPRTSGSNEQFF.

Concerning this clonotype itself: A read error may explain this, as a much larger clone is one base away. Since the CDR3 does not end with the conserved phenylalanine or tryptophan, this likely comes from a read error. The chain employs TRBV18 and TRBJ2-3; D unclear. Germline CDR1 is KGHSH and CDR2 is LQKENI. This CDR3 is built from 13 residues. CDR3: CVSSPITPDTQYY. The CDR3, as DNA: TGTGTCAGCTCACCAATTACCCCAGATACGCAGTATTAT.

In its sample, this clonotype was seen many times. The chain uses TRBV28 and TRBJ2-5; D is tentatively TRBD1 or TRBD2 (7 bases each). The CDR3 spans 16 residues. The V and J ends lost 4 bases and 2 bases respectively, with 17 bases between them. Per the germline V gene, CDR1 is MDHEN and CDR2 is SYDVKM. CDR3 sequence: CASSYTGEGQQETQYF. The CDR3 DNA is TGTGCCAGCAGTTACACAGGGGAGGGACAACAAGAGACCCAGTACTTC.

The sample holds many counts of this clonotype. This chain uses TRBV12-3 or TRBV12-4 with TRBJ2-7; TRBD2 matches at 9 bases. The CDR3 is 15 amino acids. J lost 5 bases, V lost 7 bases, and 12 bases had no gene match. The CDR3 nucleotides read TGTGCCAGCAAACCTCACGGCGGGAGGGGCCACGAGCAGTACTTC. It codes for CASKPHGGRGHEQYF.

This clonotype was picked up many times. The chain joins TRBV24-1 to TRBJ2-1; 9 bases are a match to TRBD2. J lost 8 bases, V lost 4 bases, and 11 bases had no gene match. The length of the CDR3 is 16 residues. CDR1 is KGHDR, CDR2 SFDVKD, per germline. In DNA form, the CDR3 reads TGTGCCACCAGTGACGTGACTAGCGGATCTACGTATGAGCAGTTCTTC. It specifies CATSDVTSGSTYEQFF.

This clonotype was seen ten or more times. The chain links TRBV12-3 or TRBV12-4 to TRBJ2-7, with 7 bases lining up with TRBD1. With 2 bases clipped from V and 6 bases from J, the junction kept 10 bases outside the gene matches. This CDR3 contains 15 residues. The CDR3 sequence: CASSLRGPRESEQYF. The CDR3 DNA reads TGTGCCAGCAGTTTAAGGGGGCCCAGGGAAAGCGAGCAGTACTTC.

In its sample, this clonotype was seen many times. The chain has TRBV6-6 and TRBJ1-6, with 7 bases lining up with TRBD1. Losses at the gene ends were 2 bases for V and 14 bases for J; bases not matched to a gene: 12. The CDR3 is 15 amino acids. The germline V gene encodes CDR1 MNHNY and CDR2 SVGAGI (reference sequence). The DNA for the CDR3 is TGTGCCAGCAGTTACCAAACGGGACAGTCTAGGACCCTCCACTTT. It yields the protein CASSYQTGQSRTLHF.

This clonotype was recorded a few times. The V and J genes are TRBV6-1 and TRBJ2-3; TRBD1 might be the D (6 bases). The V end was cut by 5 bases, the J end by 6 bases, with 24 bases between. The CDR3 runs 17 residues. Germline loops: CDR1 MNHNS, CDR2 SASEGT. This CDR3 is CASSYKGTSQRSDTQYF. The CDR3 DNA reads as TGTGCCAGCAGTTATAAGGGGACAAGTCAGAGGTCCGATACGCAGTATTTT.

This chain's CDR3 is CASSHGARGAFF. As DNA, the CDR3 is TGTGCCAGCAGCCATGGAGCCAGGGGAGCTTTCTTT. The chain carries TRBV3-1 and TRBJ1-1, with a weak D call TRBD1 (6 bases). Trimming shortened V by 3 bases and J by 10 bases, and 12 bases separated the two germline ends. The CDR3 is 12 amino acids. CDR1 is LGHDT, CDR2 YNNKEL, per germline (reference sequence).

Points on this clonotype: A read error is possible here, since a much larger clone lies one base away. The chain couples TRBV11-2 to TRBJ2-3, with D uncertain. CDR3 size: 16 residues. V was pared by 1 base and J by 0 bases, with 11 bases between. Per germline, CDR1 SGHAT and CDR2 FQNNGV. For the CDR3, the DNA is TGTGCCAGCAGCTTAGGTGATGCCGCCAGCACAGATACGCAGTATTTT. Translation gives CASSLGDAASTDTQYF.

Ten or more counts support this clonotype. The V call is TRBV30, the J call TRBJ2-3, with 7 bases matching TRBD1. CDR1 is GTSNPN and CDR2 is SVGIG in the germline V gene (reference sequence). The CDR3 is 17 amino acids. Losses at the gene ends were 0 bases for V and 2 bases for J; bases not matched to a gene: 11. Written as DNA, the CDR3 is TGTGCCTGGAGTGTACCGTGGGGCAGGGGGACCACAGATACGCAGTATTTT. This sequence encodes CAWSVPWGRGTTDTQYF.

This clonotype was seen repeatedly, ten times or more. J is TRBJ1-1 and V is TRBV5-1; D is undetermined. In germline, CDR1 is SGHRS, CDR2 YFSETQ. V was clipped by 3 bases and J by 3 bases, with 12 bases between them. This CDR3 spans 14 amino acids. In DNA form, the CDR3 reads TGCGCCAGCAGCTCAAAGGACGGTCACACTGAAGCTTTCTTT. Protein product: CASSSKDGHTEAFF.

This clonotype was detected ten times or more. This chain uses TRBV28 with TRBJ2-1; 9 nucleotides align to TRBD2. Germline CDR1 MDHEN, CDR2 SYDVKM. This CDR3 spans 19 amino acids. J was trimmed by 2 bases and V by 7 bases; bases with no gene match: 18. The CDR3 DNA sequence: TGTGCCAGCATTAGTCTCGGGCTAGCGGGAAGTCCCCCCTACAATGAGCAGTTCTTC. Translating it yields CASISLGLAGSPPYNEQFF.

The chain employs TRBV3-1 and TRBJ2-1, with TRBD2 identical over 13 bases. J lost 8 bases, V lost 5 bases, and 6 bases had no gene match. Germline V lookup: CDR1 LGHDT, CDR2 YNNKEL (reference sequence). The CDR3 length is 15 residues. As DNA, the CDR3 is TGTGCCAGCAGCACGGGACTAGCGGGACTCTATGAGCAGTTCTTC. Encoded protein: CASSTGLAGLYEQFF.

Many counts were recorded for this clonotype. V and J are TRBV6-2 or TRBV6-3 and TRBJ2-7; 11 bases align to TRBD2. V was pared by 6 bases and J by 2 bases, with 3 bases of the junction left unmatched. The CDR3 is 14 amino acids. Germline-derived CDR1 and CDR2 are MNHEY and SVGEGT. CDR3 nucleotides: TGTGCCAGCAGAGGGACTAGCGGTACCTACGAGCAGTACTTC. Protein product: CASRGTSGTYEQYF.

This clonotype was observed at least ten times. The V gene is TRBV2, the J gene TRBJ1-1; 9 positions agree with TRBD1. Germline V gene lookup returns CDR1 SNHLY and CDR2 FYNNEI. The CDR3 is 14 residues long. V was pared by 6 bases and J by 2 bases, with 4 bases of the junction left unmatched. The CDR3 DNA follows: TGTGCCAGCAGAGGACAGGGGATCAACACTGAAGCTTTCTTT. Residues: CASRGQGINTEAFF.

The chain joins TRBV6-2 or TRBV6-3 to TRBJ2-5; the D gene is possibly TRBD2 (5 bases). Germline assignment: CDR1 MNHEY and CDR2 SVGEGT. The CDR3 is 11 residues long. V was pared by 2 bases and J by 13 bases, with 11 bases between. CDR3 nucleotides: TGTGCCAGCAGTTACGGGAGCCGCCCGTACTTC. This gives the protein CASSYGSRPYF.

This chain links TRBV7-2 with TRBJ1-1, with D perhaps TRBD1 (6 bases). CDR3 size: 14 residues. The germline gives CDR1 SGHTA, CDR2 FQGNSA. Trimming stripped 4 bases from V and 4 bases from J, with 13 bases between. CDR3 protein: CASSYPTGPTEAFF. In nucleotides, the CDR3 is TGTGCCAGCAGCTACCCGACAGGTCCCACTGAAGCTTTCTTT.